The source of this TCR beta chain is a study of blood T cell repertoires in COVID-19. This CDR3 has 12 amino acids. The V end was cut by 5 bases, the J end by 0 bases, with 7 bases between. Germline V gene data show CDR1 as GTSNPN and CDR2 as SVGIG (reference sequence). The assay was immunoSEQ multiplex PCR, and TCRdb's table has in-frame clones only and misses some. The sample yields some 150,000 clones, around 88% seen once. V is TRBV30 and J is TRBJ1-1; a possible D gene is TRBD1 (6 bases). This clonotype originated in an older woman with acute or convalescent COVID-19. Sequenced sample: peripheral blood. CDR3: CAWGQLNTEAFF. CDR3 sequence (DNA): TGTGCCTGGGGACAGTTGAACACTGAAGCTTTCTTT. The whole variable domain, filled in from reference TRBV30 and TRBJ1-1, reads SQTIHQWPATLVQPVGSPLSLECTVEGTSNPNLYWYRQAAGRGLQLLFYSVGIGQISSEVPQNLSASRPQDRQFILSSKKLLLSDSGFYLCAWGQLNTEAFFGQGTRLTVV.